This T cell receptor (beta chain) was sequenced in a study of shared clonotypes between healthy human individuals. The overall study: Samples came from a couple of female and a few male donors aged 18 to 49.

Deep-level settings were used for running the assay. The sequencing of unsorted PBMC DNA took place on ten immunoSEQ deep assay plates. The data were produced by immunoSEQ multiplex PCR, yet TCRdb's version contains in-frame clones alone and is incomplete. The sample has about 490,000 clones, 76% seen once. Genomic DNA of unsorted samples came from 85 million to 95 million PBMCs. With 2 bases removed from V and 0 bases from J, the gap between germline ends came to 7 bases. This CDR3 has 14 amino acids. Germline values: CDR1 SGHTA, CDR2 FQGNSA. This receptor was obtained from a woman in her 40s in good health. Some clones in this sample may be carry-over from other donors' samples. The chain combines TRBV7-2 with TRBJ1-1, with D perhaps TRBD1 (6 bases). The specimen sequenced was PBMCs. CDR3 nucleotide sequence: TGTGCCAGCAGCTTAACAGGGCTGAACACTGAAGCTTTCTTT. The encoded protein is CASSLTGLNTEAFF.